A selection of T cell receptor beta chains follows, all from one sample in a study of preoperative IRX-2 immunotherapy in early breast cancer. Data came from immunoSEQ multiplex PCR; TCRdb stores just in-frame clones and leaves some out. The sample records about 7,700 clones, approximately 80% being singletons. Sequences were derived from tumor tissue, sampled after IRX-2 immunotherapy. These TCRs come from a human donor with breast cancer. Each CDR3 is given with its conserved first and last residue. Each record gives: V gene, J gene, D gene, clone size, CDR3 protein, CDR3 DNA. A D gene is named only where the DNA matches it firmly. Size tells how often a clone was seen (once, few, many) or the class of an expanded clone, and some rows leave it out.

V gene: TRBV5-1; J gene: TRBJ2-3; D gene: .; clone size: once; CDR3 protein: CASSSKQGGSPTDTQYF; CDR3 DNA: TGCGCCAGCAGCTCGAAACAGGGGGGGTCCCCCACAGATACGCAGTATTTT
V gene: TRBV19; J gene: TRBJ1-5; D gene: .; clone size: .; CDR3 protein: CASSIGRAGGGNQPQHF; CDR3 DNA: TGTGCCAGTAGTATCGGCAGGGCGGGCGGCGGAAATCAGCCCCAGCATTTT
V gene: TRBV7-6; J gene: TRBJ2-7; D gene: TRBD1; clone size: .; CDR3 protein: CASSPSAGTGASEQYF; CDR3 DNA: TGTGCCAGCAGCCCGAGCGCCGGGACAGGGGCCTCCGAGCAGTACTTC
V gene: TRBV28; J gene: TRBJ1-2; D gene: TRBD1; clone size: medium-sized; CDR3 protein: CATTTGGRDGYTF; CDR3 DNA: TGTGCCACCACGACAGGGGGCAGAGATGGCTACACCTTC
V gene: TRBV19; J gene: TRBJ1-5; D gene: TRBD1; clone size: .; CDR3 protein: CASSPLKGQSNQPQHF; CDR3 DNA: TGTGCCAGTAGTCCCCTGAAGGGACAGAGCAATCAGCCCCAGCATTTT
V gene: TRBV18; J gene: TRBJ2-7; D gene: .; clone size: few; CDR3 protein: CASSPRADHEQYF; CDR3 DNA: TGTGCCAGCTCACCGAGGGCAGACCACGAGCAGTACTTC
V gene: TRBV19; J gene: TRBJ1-2; D gene: .; clone size: .; CDR3 protein: CASSMFGPGRDGYTF; CDR3 DNA: TGTGCCAGTAGTATGTTTGGGCCAGGGAGGGATGGCTACACCTTC
V gene: TRBV5-1; J gene: TRBJ2-1; D gene: TRBD2; clone size: .; CDR3 protein: CASSHGAGGQSNEQFF; CDR3 DNA: TGCGCCAGCAGCCACGGCGCGGGGGGCCAGAGCAATGAGCAGTTCTTC
V gene: TRBV11-3; J gene: TRBJ1-4; D gene: .; clone size: .; CDR3 protein: CASSSGGPRRANEKLFF; CDR3 DNA: TGTGCCAGCAGCTCTGGGGGACCAAGAAGAGCTAATGAAAAACTGTTTTTT
V gene: TRBV19; J gene: TRBJ1-2; D gene: .; clone size: .; CDR3 protein: CASSIRAGSGYTF; CDR3 DNA: TGTGCCAGTAGTATTCGAGCAGGGTCTGGCTACACCTTC
V gene: TRBV6-7; J gene: TRBJ1-4; D gene: .; clone size: .; CDR3 protein: CASSLSRGLFF; CDR3 DNA: TGTGCCAGCAGCCTCTCCCGGGGACTGTTTTTT
V gene: TRBV6-8; J gene: TRBJ2-4; D gene: .; clone size: medium-sized; CDR3 protein: CASRQGPSNIQYF; CDR3 DNA: TGTGCCAGCAGGCAGGGCCCAAGTAACATTCAGTACTTC
V gene: TRBV28; J gene: TRBJ2-1; D gene: .; clone size: .; CDR3 protein: CASEDSLYQTNEQFF; CDR3 DNA: TGTGCCAGTGAGGACAGCCTTTACCAAACCAATGAGCAGTTCTTC
V gene: TRBV19; J gene: TRBJ1-5; D gene: TRBD1; clone size: .; CDR3 protein: CASSAYRGGNQPQHF; CDR3 DNA: TGTGCCAGTAGTGCATACAGGGGCGGCAATCAGCCCCAGCATTTT
V gene: TRBV11-3; J gene: TRBJ2-5; D gene: .; clone size: .; CDR3 protein: CASTLWTNRETQYF; CDR3 DNA: TGTGCCAGCACCCTTTGGACTAACCGGGAGACCCAGTACTTC
V gene: TRBV6-4; J gene: TRBJ2-3; D gene: TRBD2; clone size: .; CDR3 protein: CASSDRWERGGTDTQYF; CDR3 DNA: TGTGCCAGCAGTGACCGTTGGGAGCGGGGGGGCACAGATACGCAGTATTTT